These 15 T cell receptor beta chains originate from one sample sequenced in a study of beta chain features in type 1 diabetes. Reverse transcribing all isolated RNA meant expressed TCRB transcripts were sequenced. The assay was immunoSEQ multiplex PCR, and TCRdb's table has in-frame clones only and misses some. The sample shows about 620,000 clones, less than 20% of them seen only once. Sequencing input: naive CD4+ T cells from blood. These receptors were obtained from a man in his late teens or twenties in good health.

The V call is TRBV30, the J call TRBJ1-1, with D perhaps TRBD1 (5 bases). Trimming removed 2 bases at V and 0 bases at J, with 7 bases between. CDR3 length equals 13 residues. Germline V CDR1 and CDR2: GTSNPN, SVGIG (reference sequence). This chain's CDR3 is CAWSLQVNTEAFF. CDR3 in DNA: TGTGCCTGGAGTTTACAGGTGAACACTGAAGCTTTCTTT.

This clone was recorded a few times. The genes are TRBV5-4 and TRBJ1-2, with a weak D call TRBD1 (5 bases). The CDR3 runs to 18 residues. CDR1 and CDR2 (germline): SGHNT, YYREEE (reference sequence). V lost 0 bases to trimming and J lost 1 base, with 19 bases between them. As DNA, the CDR3 is TGTGCCAGCAGCTTGGGAAGCTGGGGGGGACCATTTAACTATGGCTACACCTTC. Translating gives CASSLGSWGGPFNYGYTF.

This clone occurred a few times. The chain uses TRBV4-1 and TRBJ2-7, with 8 nucleotides matching TRBD2. Unmatched junction bases numbered 9, after V lost 4 bases and J lost 1 base. CDR3 length: 16 residues. CDR1 and CDR2 (germline): MGHRA, YSYEKL. CDR3 bases: TGCGCCAGCAGCCGGAACTTAGAGCGGGAGTCCTACGAGCAGTACTTC. Translation: CASSRNLERESYEQYF.

V usage is TRBV9 and J usage is TRBJ2-5, with D unresolved. The CDR3 consists of 15 residues. The V end lost 0 bases, the J end lost 3 bases, and 12 bases lay between the germline ends. Looked up from germline, CDR1 is SGDLS and CDR2 is YYNGEE. CDR3 bases: TGTGCCAGCAGCGTAGATGTCTCCTTCGAAGAGACCCAGTACTTC. It codes for CASSVDVSFEETQYF.

Turning to this clone: Other DNA sequences from this sample encode an identical CDR3 as well. The chain couples TRBV4-1 to TRBJ2-6, with 9 bases fitting TRBD1. The CDR3 totals 17 residues. The junction had 3 bases not matched to a gene; V was cut back by 1 base and J by 2 bases. The germline CDR1 and CDR2 sequences are MGHRA and YSYEKL. CDR3 DNA sequence: TGCGCCAGCAGCCAAGTGGGACAGGGTGCTGGGGCCAACGTCCTGACTTTC. Residues: CASSQVGQGAGANVLTF.

The table lists this clone with a few counts. The rearrangement uses TRBV25-1 and TRBJ1-6; 10 bases fit TRBD1. The germline gives CDR1 MGHDK, CDR2 SYGVNS. The CDR3 has 14 amino acids. Trimming took 6 bases from V and 9 from J; bases not matched to a gene: 5. The CDR3: CASRETGGSSPLHF. DNA for the CDR3: TGTGCCAGCAGAGAGACAGGGGGCAGTTCACCCCTCCACTTT. Full variable domain (remainder filled in from reference TRBV25-1 and TRBJ1-6): EADIYQTPRYLVIGTGKKITLECSQTMGHDKMYWYQQDPGMELHLIHYSYGVNSTEKGDLSSESTVSRIRTEHFPLTLESARPSHTSQYLCASRETGGSSPLHFGNGTRLTVT.

This chain joins TRBV28 and TRBJ2-7, with D maybe TRBD1 (6 bases). CDR3 size: 14 residues. V gave up 6 bases and J gave up 2 bases, with 14 bases separating them. Germline CDR1 MDHEN, CDR2 SYDVKM. CDR3 DNA sequence: TGTGCCAGCAGGCCCAAGGACAGCCCCTACGAGCAGTACTTC. Translating gives CASRPKDSPYEQYF. The full variable domain, completed using reference TRBV28 and TRBJ2-7, is DVKVTQSSRYLVKRTGEKVFLECVQDMDHENMFWYRQDPGLGLRLIYFSYDVKMKEKGDIPEGYSVSREKKERFSLILESASTNQTSMYLCASRPKDSPYEQYFGPGTRLTVT.

The table lists this clone with a few counts. This rearrangement joins TRBV13 to TRBJ1-1; 9 bases line up with TRBD1. This CDR3 has 15 residues. Germline V lookup: CDR1 PRHDT, CDR2 FYEKMQ (reference sequence). The trim removed 4 bases at V and 5 bases at J, leaving 8 bases unmatched. The CDR3 DNA follows: TGTGCCAGCAGCTCCTACAGGGGGCGAGGGACTGAAGCTTTCTTT. This codes for CASSSYRGRGTEAFF.

This clone was counted between two and nine times. This chain uses TRBV10-3 with TRBJ2-7; 9 nucleotides align to TRBD1. Germline-derived CDR1 and CDR2 are ENHRY and SYGVKD. V was clipped by 7 bases and J by 7 bases; unmatched bases: 17. The CDR3 sequence is 16 residues long. CDR3 nucleotide sequence: TGTGCCATCATTACAGGAGGGGACAGGGCGTCTGGAGAGCAGTACTTC. This gives the protein CAIITGGDRASGEQYF.

The rearrangement joins TRBV6-5 to TRBJ1-1; a weak D match, TRBD1 (6 bases). Germline V gene lookup returns CDR1 MNHEY and CDR2 SVGAGI. Trimming removed 5 bases at V and 5 bases at J, with 12 bases between. The CDR3 is 13 residues long. In nucleotides, the CDR3 is TGTGCCAGCAGTCCCCCGGGGGCTACTGAAGCTTTCTTT. Translated, it gives CASSPPGATEAFF.

This clone was detected only a few times. This chain uses TRBV7-2 with TRBJ2-7, with 9 positions matching TRBD1. The CDR3 spans 15 residues. With 6 bases clipped from V and 3 bases from J, the junction kept 9 bases outside the gene matches. Germline V gene data show CDR1 as SGHTA and CDR2 as FQGNSA. CDR3 sequence (DNA): TGTGCCAGCAGAAGGACAGGGGCAGGTCGCTACGAGCAGTACTTC. Amino acid sequence: CASRRTGAGRYEQYF.

V usage is TRBV5-1 and J usage is TRBJ1-6, with TRBD1 matching 8 bases. The CDR3 length is 16 residues. J gave up 4 bases and V 3 bases, and 6 bases lay outside the gene matches. Germline values: CDR1 SGHRS, CDR2 YFSETQ. CDR3 nucleotides: TGCGCCAGCAGCTCAGGACAGGGAGGGTATAATTCACCCCTCCACTTT. It is translated as CASSSGQGGYNSPLHF.

The sample holds a few counts of this clone. This chain uses TRBV2 with TRBJ1-3; D is unclear. The CDR3 has 14 amino acids. CDR1 is SNHLY, CDR2 FYNNEI, per germline. Between the trimmed V and J ends, which lost 1 base and 3 bases, there was a span of 7 bases. The CDR3 region has the DNA TGTGCCAGCAGTGAAGAAGGTTTTGGAAACACCATATATTTT. It yields the protein CASSEEGFGNTIYF.

This clone has more than one count but fewer than ten. V usage is TRBV28 and J usage is TRBJ2-1; no definite D call. V lost 7 bases, J lost 9 bases, and 19 bases lay in between. Germline V lookup: CDR1 MDHEN, CDR2 SYDVKM. The length of the CDR3 is 14 residues. The CDR3 here is CASTNLGRAIEQFF. DNA of the CDR3: TGTGCCAGCACCAACCTTGGGCGCGCCATTGAGCAGTTCTTC.

The table lists this clone with a few counts. Other DNA sequences from this sample encode an identical CDR3 as well. The V call is TRBV5-1, the J call TRBJ2-1; D remains unclear. V was trimmed by 4 bases and J by 4 bases, leaving 6 bases between them. CDR3 length: 12 amino acids. Germline CDR1 SGHRS, CDR2 YFSETQ. The CDR3 DNA follows: TGCGCCAGCAGCCCACTTTACAATGAGCAGTTCTTC. This sequence encodes CASSPLYNEQFF.